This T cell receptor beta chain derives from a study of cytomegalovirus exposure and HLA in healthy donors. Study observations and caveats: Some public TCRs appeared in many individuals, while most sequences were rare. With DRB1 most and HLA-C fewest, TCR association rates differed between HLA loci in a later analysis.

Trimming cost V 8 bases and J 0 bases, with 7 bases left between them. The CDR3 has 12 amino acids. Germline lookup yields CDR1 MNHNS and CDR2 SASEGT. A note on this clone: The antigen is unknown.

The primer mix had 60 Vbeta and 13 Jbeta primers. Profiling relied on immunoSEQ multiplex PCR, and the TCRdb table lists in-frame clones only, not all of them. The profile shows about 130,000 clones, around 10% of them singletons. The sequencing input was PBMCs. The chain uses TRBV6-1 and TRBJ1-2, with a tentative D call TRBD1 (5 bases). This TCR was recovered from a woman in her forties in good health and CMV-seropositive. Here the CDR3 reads CASQGANYGYTF. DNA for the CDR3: TGTGCCAGCCAGGGCGCTAACTATGGCTACACCTTC.